This is a list of T cell receptor beta chains from one sample in a study of identical twins. Via MiXCR, TCRdb re-called the 5' RACE reads, giving one row per CDR3 protein. The table shows some 900,000 distinct CDR3 sequences, with 9% to 15% occurring only once. Separately, the same data were catalogued under a study of yellow fever vaccine responses in identical twins.

The specimen sequenced was PBMCs. The receptors were sampled from a woman aged 18-35 years in good health. Each CDR3 is given with its conserved first and last residue. A D gene is named only where the DNA matches it firmly. Clone size, where shown, is once, few, many, or a class for clones that have expanded.

few | NA | TRBJ1-5 | TRBV4-2 | TGTGCCAGCAGCCAAGTAGGCCAGAGCAATCAGCCCCAGCATTTT | CASSQVGQSNQPQHF
NA | NA | TRBJ1-2 | TRBV7-2 | TGTGCCAGCAGCTTATCACCGACAGACCTCTATGGCTACACCTTC | CASSLSPTDLYGYTF
NA | NA | TRBJ2-3 | TRBV2 | TGTGCCAGCAGTCGACTAGACCTCACAGATACGCAGTATTTT | CASSRLDLTDTQYF
NA | TRBD2 | TRBJ2-7 | TRBV6-1 | TGTGCCAGCAAGCCTAGCGGGAACGCCTACGAGCAGTACTTC | CASKPSGNAYEQYF
NA | NA | TRBJ2-5 | TRBV29-1 | TGCAGCGTTGAAGATCGAAGGAGGGGAGAGACCCAGTACTTC | CSVEDRRRGETQYF
once | TRBD1 | TRBJ2-5 | TRBV5-5 | TGTGCCAGCAGCCAGCAGACAGGGGCGGGAGAGACCCAGTACTTC | CASSQQTGAGETQYF
few | TRBD2 | TRBJ2-3 | TRBV5-1 | TGCGCCAGCAGCTTGGGAGGTACTAGCGGAGAAGATACGCAGTATTTT | CASSLGGTSGEDTQYF
few | NA | TRBJ2-5 | TRBV15 | TGTGCCACCAGCACCCCTAGGGGACCGCAAGAGACCCAGTACTTC | CATSTPRGPQETQYF
few | NA | TRBJ2-1 | TRBV15 | TGTGCCACCAGCAGAGATCGGGACAATGAGCAGTTCTTC | CATSRDRDNEQFF
NA | TRBD1 | TRBJ2-2 | TRBV24-1 | TGTGCCACCAGTGATCCCGGGACAGGCCTCACCGGGGAGCTGTTTTTT | CATSDPGTGLTGELFF
NA | NA | TRBJ2-1 | TRBV19 | TGTGCCAGTAGTATAGTAACGGGGTCCTTCGGTGAGCAGTTCTTC | CASSIVTGSFGEQFF
few | NA | TRBJ2-1 | TRBV6-1 | TGTGCCAGCAGACCTTTGGCGGGGGCCTCATACAATGAGCAGTTCTTC | CASRPLAGASYNEQFF
few | NA | TRBJ2-3 | TRBV6-1 | TGTGCCAGCGCTCCCACATGGGGCGGTCACACAGATACGCAGTATTTT | CASAPTWGGHTDTQYF
NA | NA | TRBJ2-7 | TRBV2 | TGTGCCAGCAGTGAGACAGCATACTACGAGCAGTACTTC | CASSETAYYEQYF
many | NA | TRBJ1-5 | TRBV27 | TGTGCCAGCAGTTTATCGATGGGGGGACATCAGCCCCAGCATTTT | CASSLSMGGHQPQHF
few | TRBD2 | TRBJ2-7 | TRBV4-2 | TGTGCCAGCAGCCCCGAGCCGGGACTAGCCTACGAGCAGTACTTC | CASSPEPGLAYEQYF
NA | TRBD1 | TRBJ2-7 | TRBV7-9 | TGTGCCAGCAGCCTGCAAGAGACAGGGGTGGGGTACGAGCAGTACTTC | CASSLQETGVGYEQYF
NA | TRBD2 | TRBJ2-5 | TRBV5-5 | TGTGCCAGCAGCTTCGGGCTAGCGGGAGTTGGAGAGACCCAGTACTTC | CASSFGLAGVGETQYF
few | TRBD1 | TRBJ2-3 | TRBV12-3/TRBV12-4 | TGTGCCAGCACCGCCGGGACAGGGGTGGATACGCAGTATTTT | CASTAGTGVDTQYF
NA | NA | TRBJ2-3 | TRBV7-9 | TGTGCCAGCAGCCTTAGCTTGGGGTCGGGCACAGATACGCAGTATTTT | CASSLSLGSGTDTQYF
NA | TRBD1 | TRBJ1-2 | TRBV2 | TGTGCCAGCAGTGAGACATTCGTGGGACAGGGGGGCTACACCTTC | CASSETFVGQGGYTF
NA | NA | TRBJ2-2 | TRBV20-1 | TGCAGTGCTAGAGATTTGGGGGACCACACCGGGGAGCTGTTTTTT | CSARDLGDHTGELFF
NA | TRBD1 | TRBJ1-1 | TRBV10-1 | TGCGCCAGCAGTGTTCGGACAGGGTTGAACACTGAAGCTTTCTTT | CASSVRTGLNTEAFF
many | NA | TRBJ1-6 | TRBV12-3/TRBV12-4 | TGTGCCAGCAGCCCGGGTGTGTTGAATTCACCCCTCCACTTT | CASSPGVLNSPLHF
NA | NA | TRBJ1-5 | TRBV4-2 | TGTGCCAGCAGCCAAGAAGGGGGGGGGAGCAATCAGCCCCAGCATTTT | CASSQEGGGSNQPQHF
few | NA | TRBJ2-1 | TRBV20-1 | TGCAGTGCTAGAATCACTCGCGGGATCATGGATGAGCAGTTCTTC | CSARITRGIMDEQFF
NA | TRBD1 | TRBJ2-2 | TRBV7-9 | TGTGCCAGCAGGACTGACAGGGGGAACACCGGGGAGCTGTTTTTT | CASRTDRGNTGELFF